Following are 30 T cell receptor beta chains from one sample sequenced in a study of graft-versus-host responses after intestinal transplantation. The repertoire was sequenced with immunoSEQ multiplex PCR; TCRdb's copy has only in-frame clones and lacks some. The sample lists 28,000 or so clones, about four fifths occurring once. These receptors are not linked to any known antigen. Material: unstimulated CD8+ T cells sorted from spleen or lymph node cells, obtained before intestinal transplant. These receptors were obtained from a human donor who received an intestinal transplant.

This clone appeared a few times. This chain joins TRBV19 and TRBJ2-5; D is possibly TRBD2 (5 bases). The germline V and J ends were trimmed by 6 bases and 2 bases, with 10 bases remaining between them. The length of the CDR3 is 13 residues. The germline CDR1 and CDR2 sequences are LNHDA and SQIVND (reference sequence). CDR3 amino acids: CASRAGLQETQYF. The CDR3 coding sequence is TGTGCCAGTAGGGCGGGCCTTCAAGAGACCCAGTACTTC.

The chain carries TRBV28 and TRBJ2-2, with 13 bases aligning to TRBD2. The CDR3 consists of 18 residues. Germline assignment: CDR1 MDHEN and CDR2 SYDVKM. Losses at the gene ends were 5 bases for V and 3 bases for J; bases not matched to a gene: 9. The CDR3 protein is CASSAGLAGVLDTGELFF. The CDR3 nucleotides read TGTGCCAGCAGTGCCGGACTAGCGGGAGTTCTCGACACCGGGGAGCTGTTTTTT.

This chain joins TRBV27 and TRBJ2-7, with 10 positions matching TRBD2. The CDR3 contains 15 residues. Germline V gene sequence: CDR1 MNHEY, CDR2 SMNVEV (reference sequence). The V segment lost 2 bases and the J segment 1 base; nucleotides outside the gene matches: 2. Here the CDR3 reads CASSLSGRGSYEQYF. Here the CDR3 DNA reads TGTGCCAGCAGTTTAAGCGGGAGGGGGTCCTACGAGCAGTACTTC.

This chain uses TRBV5-1 with TRBJ1-1; 9 bases match TRBD1. This CDR3 spans 15 amino acids. The ends lost 0 bases at V and 5 bases at J; junction bases unmatched: 5. Germline-derived CDR1 and CDR2 are SGHRS and YFSETQ. The DNA of the CDR3 is TGCGCCAGCAGCTTGGTTGCAGGGACAGGGACTGAAGCTTTCTTT. This gives the protein CASSLVAGTGTEAFF.

V and J are TRBV6-5 and TRBJ2-1; 7 bases line up with TRBD2. Germline V lookup: CDR1 MNHEY, CDR2 SVGAGI. The J segment lost 3 bases and the V segment lost 6 bases, leaving 8 bases of the junction unmatched. This CDR3 region has 15 residues. CDR3 nucleotides: TGTGCCAGCAGGAAGACCGGGACTATCTACAATGAGCAGTTCTTC. Translating it yields CASRKTGTIYNEQFF.

Only a few counts were recorded for this clone. The junction departs from the called germline gene at one end, perhaps through a read error. The V call is TRBV5-1, the J call TRBJ2-1; D not resolved. Germline CDR1 reads SGHRS; CDR2 reads YFSETQ. The CDR3 loop spans 15 amino acids. CDR3 DNA: TGTGCCAGCAGCTCCATTAATCTCCCAGGCAATGAGCAGTTCTTC. It translates to CASSSINLPGNEQFF.

The chain carries TRBV27 and TRBJ2-3; TRBD2 matches at 11 bases. The V and J ends lost 5 bases and 7 bases, in that order; junction bases with no gene match: 11. There are 16 residues in the CDR3. Germline V CDR1 and CDR2: MNHEY, SMNVEV (reference sequence). The CDR3 reads CASSTRTSGLIYTQYF. As DNA, the CDR3 is TGTGCCAGCAGTACGCGGACTAGCGGGTTGATATATACGCAGTATTTT.

The chain combines TRBV10-3 with TRBJ1-2, with D possibly matching TRBD1 (6 bases). In germline, CDR1 is ENHRY, CDR2 SYGVKD. CDR3 length: 15 amino acids. With 3 bases removed from V and 5 bases from J, the gap between germline ends came to 16 bases. The CDR3 loop reads CAISELGARGYGYTF. CDR3 sequence (DNA): TGTGCCATCAGTGAACTGGGGGCCCGAGGGTATGGCTACACCTTC.

The V call is TRBV27, the J call TRBJ2-3; TRBD2 aligns across 10 bases. V lost 9 bases, J lost 1 base, and 4 bases stayed unmatched. The CDR3 has 14 amino acids. The V gene's germline CDR1 is MNHEY and CDR2 SMNVEV (reference sequence). The CDR3 loop is CASQGLAGTDTQYF. CDR3 nucleotide sequence: TGTGCCAGTCAAGGACTAGCGGGCACAGATACGCAGTATTTT.

This chain uses TRBV4-2 with TRBJ2-3, with D unresolved. Germline loops: CDR1 LGHNA, CDR2 YNFKEQ. The V end was cut by 0 bases, the J end by 0 bases, with 10 bases between. The CDR3 sequence is 16 residues long. The CDR3 sequence is CASSQDSRPSTDTQYF. The CDR3 DNA sequence: TGTGCCAGCAGCCAAGATTCCAGGCCTAGCACAGATACGCAGTATTTT.

CDR3 amino acids: CASSQDPFLASGGPYEQYF. The CDR3 coding sequence is TGTGCCAGCAGCCAAGATCCCTTTTTGGCTAGCGGGGGTCCCTACGAGCAGTACTTC. The rearrangement links TRBV4-2 to TRBJ2-5, with 10 bases identical to TRBD2. Matching the DNA end better, TRBJ2-7 makes the J call doubtful. The CDR3 sequence is 19 residues long. The germline gives CDR1 LGHNA, CDR2 YNFKEQ.

The chain has TRBV9 and TRBJ2-1, with TRBD2 matching 7 bases. Trimming took 1 base from V and 4 from J; bases not matched to a gene: 5. Germline CDR1 SGDLS, CDR2 YYNGEE. CDR3 size: 15 residues. The CDR3 loop reads CASSVSGTTYNEQFF. The CDR3 coding sequence is TGTGCCAGCAGCGTATCCGGGACTACGTACAATGAGCAGTTCTTC.

The V and J genes are TRBV7-8 and TRBJ2-7; 9 bases align to TRBD1. The CDR3 is 15 amino acids. CDR1 SGHVS and CDR2 FQNEAQ come from the germline V gene. V gave up 5 bases and J gave up 6 bases; unmatched junction bases: 11. CDR3 loop: CASSPRPGTGIEQYF. The CDR3 DNA reads as TGTGCCAGCAGCCCCCGTCCCGGGACAGGGATCGAGCAGTACTTC.

V is TRBV25-1 and J is TRBJ1-1; perhaps TRBD1 as D (6 bases). This CDR3 has 15 residues. Germline V gives CDR1 MGHDK, CDR2 SYGVNS. V was trimmed by 6 bases and J by 0 bases, leaving 14 bases between them. CDR3 nucleotides: TGTGCCAGCAGCCGTCTCCAGGGGATGAACACTGAAGCTTTCTTT. Amino acid sequence: CASSRLQGMNTEAFF.

The gene calls are TRBV5-8 and TRBJ2-7; the D is unclear. Deletions cut 0 bases from V and 7 bases from J, with 11 bases between. The CDR3 contains 13 residues. Germline V gene sequence: CDR1 SGHTS, CDR2 YDEGEE. The CDR3 DNA sequence: TGTGCCAGCAGCTTGGTTCAAGCGAGGGAGCAGTACTTC. Translating it yields CASSLVQAREQYF.

The V call is TRBV2, the J call TRBJ1-2; 10 bases line up with TRBD1. Germline trimming cut 6 bases from V and 3 bases from J; bases unmatched to any gene: 7. CDR1 and CDR2 from the germline V gene are SNHLY and FYNNEI. The CDR3 loop spans 15 amino acids. The DNA of the CDR3 is TGTGCCAGCAGCGAGACAGGGACAGGGGACTATGGCTACACCTTC. It is translated as CASSETGTGDYGYTF. Full variable domain (rest looked up from reference TRBV2 and TRBJ1-2): EPEVTQTPSHQVTQMGQEVILRCVPISNHLYFYWYRQILGQKVEFLVSFYNNEISEKSEIFDDQFSVERPDGSNFTLKIRSTKLEDSAMYFCASSETGTGDYGYTFGSGTRLTVV.

The chain couples TRBV7-9 to TRBJ2-1; a possible D gene is TRBD1 (6 bases). Germline V gene sequence: CDR1 SEHNR, CDR2 FQNEAQ (reference sequence). This CDR3 is built from 17 residues. V lost 1 base to trimming and J lost 3 bases, with 16 bases between them. The CDR3 DNA follows: TGTGCCAGCAGCTTAGAGCTTAGGACAGCTAGCTACAATGAGCAGTTCTTC. Amino acid sequence: CASSLELRTASYNEQFF.

The CDR3 reads CASSSGRTNHYNEQFF. The CDR3 nucleotides read TGTGCCAGCAGCTCCGGAAGGACTAACCACTACAATGAGCAGTTCTTC. This rearrangement joins TRBV28 to TRBJ2-1, with D possibly TRBD2 on 6 matching bases. Between the trimmed V and J ends, which lost 6 bases and 3 bases, there was a span of 18 bases. The CDR3 consists of 16 residues. Germline assignment: CDR1 MDHEN and CDR2 SYDVKM.

The V gene is TRBV9, the J gene TRBJ2-3; 15 nucleotides align to TRBD2. This CDR3 has 17 residues. Germline CDR1 reads SGDLS; CDR2 reads YYNGEE. V trimming: 3 bases; J trimming: 2 bases; junction bases outside the gene matches: 4. The CDR3 DNA reads TGTGCCAGCAGCGAGGGGACTAGCGGGGGGCCCACAGATACGCAGTATTTT. Translation: CASSEGTSGGPTDTQYF.

The chain is built from TRBV7-9 and TRBJ2-3; D not resolved. Germline V gene data show CDR1 as SEHNR and CDR2 as FQNEAQ (reference sequence). The CDR3 has 12 amino acids. Trimming took 5 bases from V and 5 from J, leaving 8 bases between them. Here the CDR3 reads CASSLPVDTQYF. CDR3 in DNA: TGTGCCAGCAGCCTACCTGTAGATACGCAGTATTTT.

The chain uses TRBV5-4 and TRBJ1-6, with a weak D call TRBD1 (5 bases). V was cut by 2 bases and J by 6 bases, with 12 bases left in between. CDR1 is SGHNT, CDR2 YYREEE, per germline (reference sequence). The CDR3 is 15 amino acids. Here the CDR3 DNA reads TGTGCCAGCAGCTTACTGTCGGACACTAATTCACCCCTCCACTTT. Residues: CASSLLSDTNSPLHF.

This chain links TRBV7-9 with TRBJ1-1; a weak D match, TRBD1 (6 bases). Per the germline V gene, CDR1 is SEHNR and CDR2 is FQNEAQ (reference sequence). Deletions cut 2 bases from V and 1 base from J, with 14 bases between. The CDR3 consists of 16 residues. The CDR3 here is CASSLPERGGNTEAFF. CDR3 DNA: TGTGCCAGCAGCTTACCAGAGAGGGGGGGGAACACTGAAGCTTTCTTT.

This clone was seen a few times. DNA for the CDR3: TGTGCCAGCAGCTATAGTCGGGAGACCCAGTACTTC. It specifies CASSYSRETQYF. V usage is TRBV7-9 and J usage is TRBJ2-5, with no clear D. CDR1 is SEHNR, CDR2 FQNEAQ, per germline (reference sequence). The CDR3 runs 12 residues. The V end lost 4 bases, the J end lost 5 bases, and 8 bases lay between the germline ends.

The chain employs TRBV19 and TRBJ1-1, with D perhaps TRBD1 (5 bases). Germline V lookup: CDR1 LNHDA, CDR2 SQIVND (reference sequence). The CDR3 sequence is 13 residues long. V shed 5 bases and J shed 1 base, with 8 bases lying between them. CDR3 nucleotides: TGTGCCAGTAGTCCAACAGGGAACACTGAAGCTTTCTTT. Amino acids: CASSPTGNTEAFF.

This chain joins TRBV4-1 and TRBJ2-2; D gene uncertain. Trimming took 3 bases from V and 5 from J, leaving 4 bases between them. The CDR3 is 12 residues long. The germline V gene encodes CDR1 MGHRA and CDR2 YSYEKL. CDR3 region: CASSHRTGELFF. The CDR3 bases are TGCGCCAGCAGCCACAGGACCGGGGAGCTGTTTTTT.

V is TRBV28 and J is TRBJ2-7; the match to TRBD2 covers 15 bases. CDR3 length: 18 residues. CDR1 and CDR2 from the germline V gene are MDHEN and SYDVKM. Trimming took 2 bases from V and 2 from J; bases not matched to a gene: 7. This CDR3 is CASSLRGTSGGPTYEQYF. CDR3 DNA sequence: TGTGCCAGCAGTTTACGCGGGACTAGCGGGGGGCCTACCTACGAGCAGTACTTC.

This clone was seen a few times. The chain carries TRBV10-3 and TRBJ2-3; D is unresolved. Germline CDR1 and CDR2: ENHRY and SYGVKD. V lost 4 bases, J lost 3 bases, and 8 bases lay in between. The CDR3 spans 13 residues. The CDR3 DNA reads TGTGCCATCAGTGTGACAAGAACAGATACGCAGTATTTT. Encoded protein: CAISVTRTDTQYF.

The chain is built from TRBV6-4 and TRBJ1-2; 9 bases map to TRBD1. The CDR3 runs to 15 residues. V was clipped by 0 bases and J by 7 bases; unmatched bases: 6. CDR1 is MRHNA, CDR2 SNTAGT, per germline. CDR3 sequence: CASSDSHRGLCGYTF. As DNA, the CDR3 is TGTGCCAGCAGTGACTCCCACAGGGGGCTTTGTGGCTACACCTTC.

The CDR3 reads CASSQGQNTEAFF. The CDR3 DNA is TGTGCCAGCAGCCAGGGACAGAACACTGAAGCTTTCTTT. This chain connects TRBV7-3 to TRBJ1-1, with D possibly being TRBD1 (6 bases). Deletions cut 5 bases from V and 1 base from J, with 8 bases between. Germline V gives CDR1 SGHTA, CDR2 FQGTGA. CDR3 length: 13 residues.

The chain carries TRBV13 and TRBJ2-2, with a weak D call TRBD2 (6 bases). With 1 base removed from V and 4 bases from J, the gap between germline ends came to 13 bases. The length of the CDR3 is 16 residues. From germline, CDR1 is PRHDT and CDR2 FYEKMQ (reference sequence). The chain's CDR3 is CASSLVGGKSTGELFF. DNA of the CDR3: TGTGCCAGCAGCTTAGTGGGCGGGAAGAGCACCGGGGAGCTGTTTTTT.